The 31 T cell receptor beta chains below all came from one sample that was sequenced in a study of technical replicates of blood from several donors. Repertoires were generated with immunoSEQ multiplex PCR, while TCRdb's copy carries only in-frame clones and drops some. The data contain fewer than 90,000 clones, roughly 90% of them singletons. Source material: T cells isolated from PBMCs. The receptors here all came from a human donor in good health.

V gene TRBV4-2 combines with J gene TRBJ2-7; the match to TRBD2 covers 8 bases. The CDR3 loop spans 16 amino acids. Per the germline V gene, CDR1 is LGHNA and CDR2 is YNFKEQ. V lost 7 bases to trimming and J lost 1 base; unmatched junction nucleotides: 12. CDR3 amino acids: CASTANGPSGSYEQYF. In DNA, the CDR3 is TGTGCCAGCACCGCCAACGGGCCTAGCGGGTCCTACGAGCAGTACTTC.

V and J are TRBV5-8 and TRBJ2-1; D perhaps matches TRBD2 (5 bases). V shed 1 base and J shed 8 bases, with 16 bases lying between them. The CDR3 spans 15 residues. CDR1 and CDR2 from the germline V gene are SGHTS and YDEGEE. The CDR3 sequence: CASSLRLARSDEQFF. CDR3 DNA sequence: TGTGCCAGCAGCTTGAGGCTAGCTAGGAGCGATGAGCAGTTCTTC.

The CDR3 reads CASSVGTGQGGQPQHF. In DNA form, the CDR3 reads TGTGCCAGCAGCGTAGGAACGGGACAGGGAGGACAGCCCCAGCATTTT. The rearrangement uses TRBV9 and TRBJ1-5; 9 bases map to TRBD1. Losses at the gene ends were 0 bases for V and 7 bases for J; bases not matched to a gene: 8. The CDR3 is 16 amino acids. Germline V CDR1 and CDR2: SGDLS, YYNGEE.

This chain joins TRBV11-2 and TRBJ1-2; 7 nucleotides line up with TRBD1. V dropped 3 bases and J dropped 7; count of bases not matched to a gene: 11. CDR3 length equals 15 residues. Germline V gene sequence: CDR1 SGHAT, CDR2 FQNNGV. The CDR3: CASSLETGDLLGYTF. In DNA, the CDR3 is TGTGCCAGCAGCTTGGAAACAGGGGATCTACTTGGCTACACCTTC.

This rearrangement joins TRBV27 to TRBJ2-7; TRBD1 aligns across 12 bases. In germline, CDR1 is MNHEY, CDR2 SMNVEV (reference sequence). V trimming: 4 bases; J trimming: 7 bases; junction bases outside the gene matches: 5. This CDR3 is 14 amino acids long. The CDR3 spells CASSSGTGGLEQYF. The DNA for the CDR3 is TGTGCCAGCAGTTCCGGGACAGGGGGCTTGGAGCAGTACTTC.

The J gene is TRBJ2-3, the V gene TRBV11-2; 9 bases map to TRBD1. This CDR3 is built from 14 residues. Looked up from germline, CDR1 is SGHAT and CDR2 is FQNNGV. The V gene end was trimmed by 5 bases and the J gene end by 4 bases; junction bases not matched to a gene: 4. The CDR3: CASSHTGGPDTQYF. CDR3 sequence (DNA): TGTGCCAGCAGCCATACAGGGGGCCCAGATACGCAGTATTTT.

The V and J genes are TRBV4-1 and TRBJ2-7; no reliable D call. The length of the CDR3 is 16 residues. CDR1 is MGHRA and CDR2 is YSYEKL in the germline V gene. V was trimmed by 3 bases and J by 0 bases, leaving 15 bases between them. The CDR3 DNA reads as TGCGCCAGCAGCCAGAGGATAGACCTCCTCTCCTACGAGCAGTACTTC. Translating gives CASSQRIDLLSYEQYF.

The CDR3 reads CASSETLSSGTNEQFF. CDR3 coding DNA: TGTGCCAGCAGTGAAACCTTGTCTAGCGGGACAAATGAGCAGTTCTTC. The J gene is TRBJ2-1, the V gene TRBV6-1; 9 bases map to TRBD2. This CDR3 spans 16 amino acids. V lost 2 bases to trimming and J lost 7 bases; unmatched junction nucleotides: 9. Germline V gene data show CDR1 as MNHNS and CDR2 as SASEGT.

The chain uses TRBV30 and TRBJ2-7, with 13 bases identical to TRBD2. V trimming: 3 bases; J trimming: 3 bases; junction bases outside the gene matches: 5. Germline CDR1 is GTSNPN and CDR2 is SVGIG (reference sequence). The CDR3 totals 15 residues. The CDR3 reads CAWSGRLAGGYEQYF. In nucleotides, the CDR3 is TGTGCCTGGAGCGGTAGACTAGCGGGGGGCTACGAGCAGTACTTC.

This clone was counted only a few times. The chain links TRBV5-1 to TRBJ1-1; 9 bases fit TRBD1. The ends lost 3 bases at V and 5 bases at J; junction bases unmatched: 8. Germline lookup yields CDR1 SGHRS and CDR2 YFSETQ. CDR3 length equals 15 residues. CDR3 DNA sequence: TGCGCCAGCAGCTCGGGGACAGGGAGTAGGACTGAAGCTTTCTTT. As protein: CASSSGTGSRTEAFF. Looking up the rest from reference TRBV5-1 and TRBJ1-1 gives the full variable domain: KAGVTQTPRYLIKTRGQQVTLSCSPISGHRSVSWYQQTPGQGLQFLFEYFSETQRNKGNFPGRFSGRQFSNSRSEMNVSTLELGDSALYLCASSSGTGSRTEAFFGQGTRLTVV.

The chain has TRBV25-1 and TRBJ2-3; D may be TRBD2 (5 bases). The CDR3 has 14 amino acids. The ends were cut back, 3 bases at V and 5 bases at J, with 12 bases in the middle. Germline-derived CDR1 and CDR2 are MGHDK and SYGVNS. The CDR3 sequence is CASSEQAEGDTQYF. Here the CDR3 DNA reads TGTGCCAGCAGTGAGCAAGCGGAAGGAGATACGCAGTATTTT. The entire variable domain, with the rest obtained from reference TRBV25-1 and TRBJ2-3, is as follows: EADIYQTPRYLVIGTGKKITLECSQTMGHDKMYWYQQDPGMELHLIHYSYGVNSTEKGDLSSESTVSRIRTEHFPLTLESARPSHTSQYLCASSEQAEGDTQYFGPGTRLTVL.

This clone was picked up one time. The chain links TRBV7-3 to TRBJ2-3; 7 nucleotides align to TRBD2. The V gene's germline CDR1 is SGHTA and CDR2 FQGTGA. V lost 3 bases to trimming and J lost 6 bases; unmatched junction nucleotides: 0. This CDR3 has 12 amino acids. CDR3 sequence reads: CASSFGGDTQYF. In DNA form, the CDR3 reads TGTGCCAGCAGCTTCGGGGGGGATACGCAGTATTTT.

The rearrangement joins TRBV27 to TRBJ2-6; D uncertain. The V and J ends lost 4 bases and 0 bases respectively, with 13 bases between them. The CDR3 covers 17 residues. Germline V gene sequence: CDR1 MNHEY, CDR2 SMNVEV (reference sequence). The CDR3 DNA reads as TGTGCCAGCAGTTGCCCTTGGCCGTGCTCTGGGGCCAACGTCCTGACTTTC. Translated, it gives CASSCPWPCSGANVLTF.

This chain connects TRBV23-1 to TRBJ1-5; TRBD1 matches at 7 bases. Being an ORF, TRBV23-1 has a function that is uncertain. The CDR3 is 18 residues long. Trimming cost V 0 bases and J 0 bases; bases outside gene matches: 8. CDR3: CASSQSIGDRFSNQPQHF. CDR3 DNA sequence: TGCGCCAGCAGTCAATCGATAGGGGACAGATTTAGCAATCAGCCCCAGCATTTT.

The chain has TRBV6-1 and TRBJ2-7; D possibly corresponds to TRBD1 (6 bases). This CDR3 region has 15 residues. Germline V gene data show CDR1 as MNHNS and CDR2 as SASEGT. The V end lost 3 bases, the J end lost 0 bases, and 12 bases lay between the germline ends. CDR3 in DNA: TGTGCCAGCAGTGAGGGGGCGCTTAGCTCCTACGAGCAGTACTTC. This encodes CASSEGALSSYEQYF.

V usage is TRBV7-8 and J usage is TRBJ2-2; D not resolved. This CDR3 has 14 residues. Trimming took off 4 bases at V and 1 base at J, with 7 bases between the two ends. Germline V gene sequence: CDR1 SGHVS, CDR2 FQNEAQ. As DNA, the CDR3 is TGTGCCAGCAGCTACGACTGGAACACCGGGGAGCTGTTTTTT. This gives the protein CASSYDWNTGELFF.

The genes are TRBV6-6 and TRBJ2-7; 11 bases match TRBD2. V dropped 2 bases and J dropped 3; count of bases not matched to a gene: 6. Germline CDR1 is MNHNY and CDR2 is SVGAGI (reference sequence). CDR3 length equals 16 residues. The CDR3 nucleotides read TGTGCCAGCAGTTACGGAAGACTAGCGGGACACTACGAGCAGTACTTC. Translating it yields CASSYGRLAGHYEQYF.

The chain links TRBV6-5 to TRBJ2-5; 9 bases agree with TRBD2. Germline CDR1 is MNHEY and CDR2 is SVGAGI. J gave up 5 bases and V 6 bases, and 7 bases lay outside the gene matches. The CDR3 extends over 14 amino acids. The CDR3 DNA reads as TGTGCCAGCAGCCGGCGGGAGGGCTGGGAGACCCAGTACTTC. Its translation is CASSRREGWETQYF.

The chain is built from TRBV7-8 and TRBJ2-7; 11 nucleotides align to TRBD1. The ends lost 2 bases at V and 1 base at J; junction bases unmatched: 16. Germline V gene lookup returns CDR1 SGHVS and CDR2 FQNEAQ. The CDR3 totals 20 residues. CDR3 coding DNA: TGTGCCAGCAGCTTATCTGCTGGGACAGGGGGTCTTTGGGAGTCCTACGAGCAGTACTTC. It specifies CASSLSAGTGGLWESYEQYF. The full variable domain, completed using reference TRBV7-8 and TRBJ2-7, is GAGVSQSPRYKVAKRGQDVALRCDPISGHVSLFWYQQALGQGPEFLTYFQNEAQLDKSGLPSDRFFAERPEGSVSTLKIQRTQQEDSAVYLCASSLSAGTGGLWESYEQYFGPGTRLTVT.

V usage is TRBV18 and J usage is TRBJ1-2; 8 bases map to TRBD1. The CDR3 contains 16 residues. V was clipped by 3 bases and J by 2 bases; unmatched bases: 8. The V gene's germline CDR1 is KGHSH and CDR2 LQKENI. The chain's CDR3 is CASSPDSGGFNYGYTF. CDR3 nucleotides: TGTGCCAGCTCACCGGATTCAGGGGGCTTCAACTATGGCTACACCTTC.

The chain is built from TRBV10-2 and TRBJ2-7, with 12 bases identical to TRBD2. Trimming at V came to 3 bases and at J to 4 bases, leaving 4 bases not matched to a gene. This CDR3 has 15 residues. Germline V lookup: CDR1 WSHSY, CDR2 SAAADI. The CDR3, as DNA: TGCGCCAGCAGTGACTCCGGGACTAGCGGGTACGAGCAGTACTTC. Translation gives CASSDSGTSGYEQYF.

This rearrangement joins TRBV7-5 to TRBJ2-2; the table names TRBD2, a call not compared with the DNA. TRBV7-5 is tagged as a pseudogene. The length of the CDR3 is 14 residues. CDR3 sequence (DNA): TGTGCCAGGAGGGAAGCAGGGAGGAGGGGGGAGCTGTTTTTT. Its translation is CARREAGRRGELFF.

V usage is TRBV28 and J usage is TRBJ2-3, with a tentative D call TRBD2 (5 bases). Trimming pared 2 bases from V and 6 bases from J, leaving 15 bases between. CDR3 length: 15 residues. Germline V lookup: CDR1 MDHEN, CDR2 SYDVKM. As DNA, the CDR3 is TGTGCCAGCAGTTTAATAGTTTCGGGGTCGGATACGCAGTATTTT. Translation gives CASSLIVSGSDTQYF.

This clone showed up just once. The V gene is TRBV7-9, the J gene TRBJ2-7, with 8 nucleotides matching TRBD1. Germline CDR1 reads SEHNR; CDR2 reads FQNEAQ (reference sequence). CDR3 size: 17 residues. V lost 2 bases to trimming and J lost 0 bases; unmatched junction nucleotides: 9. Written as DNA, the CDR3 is TGTGCCAGCAGCTTATTTCAGGGGGCGGAAGCCTCCTACGAGCAGTACTTC. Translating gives CASSLFQGAEASYEQYF.

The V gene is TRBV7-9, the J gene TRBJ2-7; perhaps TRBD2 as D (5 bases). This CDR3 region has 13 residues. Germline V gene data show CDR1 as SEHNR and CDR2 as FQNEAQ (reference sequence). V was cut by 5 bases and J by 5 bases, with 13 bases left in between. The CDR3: CASSPREVDEQYF. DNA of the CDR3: TGTGCCAGCAGCCCCCGGGAAGTCGACGAGCAGTACTTC.

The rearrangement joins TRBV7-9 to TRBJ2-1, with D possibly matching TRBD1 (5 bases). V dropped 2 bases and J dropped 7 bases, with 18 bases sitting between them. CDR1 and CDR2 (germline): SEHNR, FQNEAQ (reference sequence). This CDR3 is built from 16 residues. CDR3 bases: TGTGCCAGCAGCTTATTCCAGGACACCGTCGTGAATGAGCAGTTCTTC. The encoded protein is CASSLFQDTVVNEQFF.

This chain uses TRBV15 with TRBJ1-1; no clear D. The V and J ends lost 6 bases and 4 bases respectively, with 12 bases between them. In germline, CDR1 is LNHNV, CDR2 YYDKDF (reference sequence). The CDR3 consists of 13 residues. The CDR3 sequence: CATREGAGTEAFF. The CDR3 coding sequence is TGTGCCACCAGAGAAGGCGCGGGCACTGAAGCTTTCTTT.

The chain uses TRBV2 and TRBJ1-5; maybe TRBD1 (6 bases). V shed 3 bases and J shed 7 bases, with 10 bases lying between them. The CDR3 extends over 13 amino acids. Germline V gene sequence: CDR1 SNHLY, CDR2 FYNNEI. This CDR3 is CASSDRGFQPQHF. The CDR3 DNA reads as TGTGCCAGCAGTGACAGGGGATTCCAGCCCCAGCATTTT. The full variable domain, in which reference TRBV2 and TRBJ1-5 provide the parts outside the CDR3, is EPEVTQTPSHQVTQMGQEVILRCVPISNHLYFYWYRQILGQKVEFLVSFYNNEISEKSEIFDDQFSVERPDGSNFTLKIRSTKLEDSAMYFCASSDRGFQPQHFGDGTRLSIL.

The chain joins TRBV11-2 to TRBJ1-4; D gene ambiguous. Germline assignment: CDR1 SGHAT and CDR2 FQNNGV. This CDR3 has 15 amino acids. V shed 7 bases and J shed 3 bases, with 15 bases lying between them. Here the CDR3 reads CASIATGFSNEKLFF. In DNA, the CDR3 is TGTGCCAGCATCGCTACGGGGTTTTCTAATGAAAAACTGTTTTTT.

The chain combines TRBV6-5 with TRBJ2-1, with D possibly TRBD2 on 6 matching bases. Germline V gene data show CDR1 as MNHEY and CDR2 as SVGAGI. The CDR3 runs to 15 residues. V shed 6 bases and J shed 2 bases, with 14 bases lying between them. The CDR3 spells CASSLRDAPYNEQFF. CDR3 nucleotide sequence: TGTGCCAGCAGCCTGCGGGACGCCCCCTACAATGAGCAGTTCTTC.

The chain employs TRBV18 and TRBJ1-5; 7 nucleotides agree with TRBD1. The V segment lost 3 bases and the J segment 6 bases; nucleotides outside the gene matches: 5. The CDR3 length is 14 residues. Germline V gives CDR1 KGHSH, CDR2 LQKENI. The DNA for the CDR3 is TGTGCCAGCTCACCCGGGACAGAGACTCAGCCCCAGCATTTT. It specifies CASSPGTETQPQHF. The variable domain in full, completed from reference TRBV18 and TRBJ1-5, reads NAGVMQNPRHLVRRRGQEARLRCSPMKGHSHVYWYRQLPEEGLKFMVYLQKENIIDESGMPKERFSAEFPKEGPSILRIQQVVRGDSAAYFCASSPGTETQPQHFGDGTRLSIL.